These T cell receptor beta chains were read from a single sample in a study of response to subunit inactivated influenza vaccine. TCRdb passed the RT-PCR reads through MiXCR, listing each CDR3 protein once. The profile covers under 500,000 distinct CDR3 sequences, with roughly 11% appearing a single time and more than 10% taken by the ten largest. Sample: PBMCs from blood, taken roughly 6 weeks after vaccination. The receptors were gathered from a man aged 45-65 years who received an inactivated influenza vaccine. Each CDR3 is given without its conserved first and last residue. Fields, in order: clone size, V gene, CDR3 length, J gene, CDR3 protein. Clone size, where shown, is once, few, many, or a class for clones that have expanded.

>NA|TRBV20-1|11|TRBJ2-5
SASVASRETQY
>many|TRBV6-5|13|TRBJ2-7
ASSYSEVGGNEQY
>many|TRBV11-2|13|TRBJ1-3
ASSSDSLSGNTIY
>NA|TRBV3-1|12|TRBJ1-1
ASSQGFYGAAAF
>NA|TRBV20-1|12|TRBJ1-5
SAGTGRMNQPQH
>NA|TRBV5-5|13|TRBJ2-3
ASSLLGGGSDTQY
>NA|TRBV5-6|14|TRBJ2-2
ASSMKWQTNTGELF
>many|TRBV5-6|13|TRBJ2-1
ASSYGLAGAIEQF
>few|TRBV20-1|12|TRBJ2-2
SARQGARDGELF
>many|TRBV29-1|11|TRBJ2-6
SASPSGANVLT
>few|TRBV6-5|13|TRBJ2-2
ASSSPGQATGELF
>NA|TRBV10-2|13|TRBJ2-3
ASSQQWPSTDTQY
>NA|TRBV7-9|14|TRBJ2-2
ASSSKRGGYTGELF
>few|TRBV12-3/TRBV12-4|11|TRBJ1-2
ASRTDQLAGYT
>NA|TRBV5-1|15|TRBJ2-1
ASSSGLAGLTYNEQF
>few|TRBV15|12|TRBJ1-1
ATSREGSWTEAF
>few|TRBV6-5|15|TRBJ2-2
ASSYSSGGPNTGELF
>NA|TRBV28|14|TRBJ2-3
ASSLLLAGGGDTQY
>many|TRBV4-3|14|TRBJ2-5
ASSQEVSGGEETQY
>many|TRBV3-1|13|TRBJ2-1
ASSQGQGGNYEQF
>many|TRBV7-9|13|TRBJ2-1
ASSLVADSYNEQF
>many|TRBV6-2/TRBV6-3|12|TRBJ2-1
ASSYLGGYNEQF
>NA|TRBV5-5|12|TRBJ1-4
ASSLDWVGEKLF
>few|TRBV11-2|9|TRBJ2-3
ASSFGNTQY
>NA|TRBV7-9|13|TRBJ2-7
ASSLRSGMVREQY
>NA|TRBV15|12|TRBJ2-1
ATSVGGAYNEQF
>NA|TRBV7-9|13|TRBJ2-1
AGGGRGSPYNEQF
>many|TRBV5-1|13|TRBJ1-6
ASRRTGTDNSPLH
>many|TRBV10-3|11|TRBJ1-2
AISWTANYGYT
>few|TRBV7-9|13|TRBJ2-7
ASSLGPQGAHEQY
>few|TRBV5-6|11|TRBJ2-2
ASSLLSPQELF
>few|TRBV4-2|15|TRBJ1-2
ASSLGTGGDSNYGYT